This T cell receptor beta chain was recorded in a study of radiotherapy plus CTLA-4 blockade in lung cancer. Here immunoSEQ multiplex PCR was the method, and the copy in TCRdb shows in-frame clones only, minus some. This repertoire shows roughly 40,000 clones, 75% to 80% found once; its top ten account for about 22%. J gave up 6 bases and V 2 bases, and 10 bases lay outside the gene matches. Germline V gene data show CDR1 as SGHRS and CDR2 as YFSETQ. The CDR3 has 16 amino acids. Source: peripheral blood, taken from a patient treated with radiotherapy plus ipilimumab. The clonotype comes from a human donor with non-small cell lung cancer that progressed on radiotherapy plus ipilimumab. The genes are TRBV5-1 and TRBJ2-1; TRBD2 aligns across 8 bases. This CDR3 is CASSLYWRGAGNEQFF. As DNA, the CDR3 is TGCGCCAGCAGCTTATATTGGCGGGGGGCGGGCAATGAGCAGTTCTTC.